This TCR beta chain was sequenced for a study of regulatory T cells in long-lasting Graves disease. This clonotype was observed at least ten times. Its target is unknown. The study's findings and limits: Persistent cases of Graves' showed reduced TCR diversity relative to newly diagnosed patients. Sharing of public clonotypes was greater in persistent patients (about 2,700) than in new patients (roughly 1,000).

Time point noted: newly diagnosed GD, antithyroid drugs for less than 3 months. The TCR library was prepared using RNA isolated from PBMCs. Peripheral blood, at about 9 milliliters, went into EDTA tubes. CDR3 regions were amplified by Arm-PCR using iRepertoire HTBI primers to build TCR beta libraries. A single record per CDR3 protein comes from TCRdb applying MiXCR to the multiplex PCR reads. Here the sample spans approximately 400,000 distinct CDR3 sequences, 15% to 18% being singletons. Germline values: CDR1 DFQATT, CDR2 SNEGSKA (reference sequence). The CDR3 spans 10 residues. The clonotype originates from a female donor with Graves disease. This specimen consisted of peripheral blood mononuclear cells (PBMCs), obtained at new diagnosis, from a patient treated with antithyroid drugs. This rearrangement joins TRBV20-1 to TRBJ1-2; the D is unclear. The CDR3 bases are TGCAGCACTCGGGGTGATGGCTACACCTTC. Protein sequence: CSTRGDGYTF.